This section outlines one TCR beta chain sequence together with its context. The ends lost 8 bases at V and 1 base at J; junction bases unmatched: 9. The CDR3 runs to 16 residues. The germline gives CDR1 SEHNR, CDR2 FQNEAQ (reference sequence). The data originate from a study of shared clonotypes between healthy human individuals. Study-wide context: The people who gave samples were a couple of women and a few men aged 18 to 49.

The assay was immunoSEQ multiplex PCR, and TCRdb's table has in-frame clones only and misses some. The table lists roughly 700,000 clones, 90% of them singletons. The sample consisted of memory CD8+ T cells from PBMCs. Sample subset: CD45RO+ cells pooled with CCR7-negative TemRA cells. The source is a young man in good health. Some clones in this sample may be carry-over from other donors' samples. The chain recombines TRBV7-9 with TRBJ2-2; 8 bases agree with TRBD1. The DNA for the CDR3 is TGTGCCAGCGGCCCCCCACAGGGGGGGAACACCGGGGAGCTGTTTTTT. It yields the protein CASGPPQGGNTGELFF.